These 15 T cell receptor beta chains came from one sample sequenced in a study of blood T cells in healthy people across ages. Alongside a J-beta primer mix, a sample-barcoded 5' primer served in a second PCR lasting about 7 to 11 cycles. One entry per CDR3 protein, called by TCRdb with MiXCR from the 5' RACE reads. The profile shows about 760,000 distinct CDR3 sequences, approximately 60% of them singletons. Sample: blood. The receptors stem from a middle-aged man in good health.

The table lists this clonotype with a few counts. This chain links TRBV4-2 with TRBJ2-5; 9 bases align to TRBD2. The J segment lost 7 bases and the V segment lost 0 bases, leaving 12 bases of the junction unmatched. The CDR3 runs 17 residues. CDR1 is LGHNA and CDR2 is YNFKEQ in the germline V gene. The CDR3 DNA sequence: TGTGCCAGCAGCCAAGACGTCGGCGGGGGGGCCTTCGGGACCCAGTACTTC. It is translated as CASSQDVGGGAFGTQYF.

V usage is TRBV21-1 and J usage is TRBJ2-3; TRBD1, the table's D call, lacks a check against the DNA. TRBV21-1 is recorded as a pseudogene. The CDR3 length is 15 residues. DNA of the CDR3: TGTGCCAGCAGCAAGAGTCAGGGTGGCACAGATACGCAGTATTTT. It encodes CASSKSQGGTDTQYF.

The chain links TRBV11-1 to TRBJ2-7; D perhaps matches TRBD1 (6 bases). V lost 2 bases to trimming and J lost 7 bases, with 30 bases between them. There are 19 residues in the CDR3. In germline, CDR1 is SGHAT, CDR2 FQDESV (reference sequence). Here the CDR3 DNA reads TGTGCCAGCAGCTTACCCCGACAGGCACGGACCTCCGCCTACAATGAGCAGTACTTC. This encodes CASSLPRQARTSAYNEQYF.

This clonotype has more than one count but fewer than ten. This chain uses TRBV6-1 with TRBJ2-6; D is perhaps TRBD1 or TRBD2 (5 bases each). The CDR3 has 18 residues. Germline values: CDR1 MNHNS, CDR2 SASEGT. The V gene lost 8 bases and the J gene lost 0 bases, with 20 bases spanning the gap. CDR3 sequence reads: CASERWGRKPSGANVLTF. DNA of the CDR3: TGTGCCAGCGAACGCTGGGGGAGAAAGCCCTCTGGGGCCAACGTCCTGACTTTC.

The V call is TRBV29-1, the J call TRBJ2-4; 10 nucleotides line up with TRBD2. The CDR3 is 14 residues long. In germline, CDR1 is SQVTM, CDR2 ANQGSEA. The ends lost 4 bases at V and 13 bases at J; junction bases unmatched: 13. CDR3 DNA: TGCAGCGTTGGACTAGCGGGTTCCGTTGTGGAGCAGTACTTC. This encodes CSVGLAGSVVEQYF.

Here the CDR3 reads CASSSTLDRDNEQFF. The CDR3 DNA is TGTGCCAGCAGCTCGACACTCGACAGGGACAATGAGCAGTTCTTC. The rearrangement joins TRBV13 to TRBJ2-1; 7 positions match TRBD1. Trimming removed 4 bases from V and 5 bases from J; junction bases left unmatched: 8. CDR1 and CDR2 from the germline V gene are PRHDT and FYEKMQ (reference sequence). CDR3 length equals 15 residues. The full variable domain, rest sourced from reference TRBV13 and TRBJ2-1, is AAGVIQSPRHLIKEKRETATLKCYPIPRHDTVYWYQQGPGQDPQFLISFYEKMQSDKGSIPDRFSAQQFSDYHSELNMSSLELGDSALYFCASSSTLDRDNEQFFGPGTRLTVL.

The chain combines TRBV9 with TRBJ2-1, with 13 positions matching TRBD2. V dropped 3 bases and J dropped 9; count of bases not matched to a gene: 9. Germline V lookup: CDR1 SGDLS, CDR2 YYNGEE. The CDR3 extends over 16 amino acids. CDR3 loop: CASSAQAGLAGAEQFF. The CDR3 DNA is TGTGCCAGCAGCGCCCAAGCCGGACTAGCGGGAGCTGAGCAGTTCTTC.

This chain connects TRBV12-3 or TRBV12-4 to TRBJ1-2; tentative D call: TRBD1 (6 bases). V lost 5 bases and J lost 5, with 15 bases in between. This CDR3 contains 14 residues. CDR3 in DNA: TGTGCCAGCAGTCGTGGACAGAATCTTTATGGCTACACCTTC. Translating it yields CASSRGQNLYGYTF.

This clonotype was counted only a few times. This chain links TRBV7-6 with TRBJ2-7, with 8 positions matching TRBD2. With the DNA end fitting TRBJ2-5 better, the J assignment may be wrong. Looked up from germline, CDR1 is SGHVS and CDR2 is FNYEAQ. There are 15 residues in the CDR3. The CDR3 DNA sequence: TGTGCCAGCAGCTTAACGGGGGGGCCCCGGGAGACCCAGTACTTC. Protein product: CASSLTGGPRETQYF.

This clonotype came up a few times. The CDR3 coding sequence is TGTGCCAGCAGCTCGACAGGGGGGATATTTAATCAGCCCCAGCATTTT. Translating it yields CASSSTGGIFNQPQHF. This sequence joins TRBV7-2 and TRBJ1-5, with TRBD1 matching over 9 bases. Germline assignment: CDR1 SGHTA and CDR2 FQGNSA. This CDR3 is 16 amino acids long. V lost 4 bases and J lost 4; bases outside the gene matches: 8.

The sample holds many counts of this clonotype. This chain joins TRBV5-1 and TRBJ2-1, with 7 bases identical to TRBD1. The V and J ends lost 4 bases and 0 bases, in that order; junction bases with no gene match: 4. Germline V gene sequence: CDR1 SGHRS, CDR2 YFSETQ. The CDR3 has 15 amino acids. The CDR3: CASSPRDSSYNEQFF. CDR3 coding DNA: TGCGCCAGCAGCCCCCGGGACAGCTCCTACAATGAGCAGTTCTTC.

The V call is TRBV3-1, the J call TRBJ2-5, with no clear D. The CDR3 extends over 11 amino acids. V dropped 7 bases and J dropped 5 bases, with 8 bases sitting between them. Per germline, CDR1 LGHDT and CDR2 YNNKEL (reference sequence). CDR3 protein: CASTVGETQYF. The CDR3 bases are TGTGCCAGCACCGTGGGGGAGACCCAGTACTTC.

The CDR3 reads CASSELGAPVDTQYF. CDR3 coding DNA: TGTGCCAGCAGTGAGTTAGGCGCCCCCGTTGATACGCAGTATTTT. The rearrangement links TRBV2 to TRBJ2-3; D not certain. There are 15 residues in the CDR3. Trimming removed 3 bases at V and 6 bases at J, with 16 bases between. Germline assignment: CDR1 SNHLY and CDR2 FYNNEI.

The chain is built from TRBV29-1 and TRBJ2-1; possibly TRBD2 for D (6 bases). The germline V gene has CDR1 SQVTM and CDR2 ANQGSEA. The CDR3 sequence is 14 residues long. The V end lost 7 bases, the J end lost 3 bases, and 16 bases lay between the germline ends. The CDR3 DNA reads TGCAGCGCCCCGGCTAGCGCGGACTACAATGAGCAGTTCTTC. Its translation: CSAPASADYNEQFF.

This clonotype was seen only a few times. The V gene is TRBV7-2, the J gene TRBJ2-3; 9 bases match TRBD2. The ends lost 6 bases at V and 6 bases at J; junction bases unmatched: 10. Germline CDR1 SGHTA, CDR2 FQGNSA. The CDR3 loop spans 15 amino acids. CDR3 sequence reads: CASSRLAGESDTQYF. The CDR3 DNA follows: TGTGCCAGCAGTAGGTTAGCGGGGGAGTCGGATACGCAGTATTTT.